A single sample is the source of the 15 T cell receptor beta chains below, sequenced in a study of T cell repertoires in cytomegalovirus infection (dated by TCRdb to the late 2010s). The sample's treatment or condition label, in plain terms: in vitro stimulation with specific CMV peptide epitopes to enrich CMV-specific T cells. The antigens for these receptors are not known. Sequencing relied on an Illumina HiSeq 1500. Clones were called with MiXCR by TCRdb after fastp trimmed the public reads at Q25, and only in-frame beta chains were retained. Rows are unified per CDR3 protein, each entry keeping the most common DNA and genes. This sample comprises approximately 100,000 distinct CDR3 sequences, around 45% of them detected only once. About 76% of the sample is taken by the ten largest. Specimen: CD8+ T cells from cultured PBMCs, collected from culture after CMV antigen stimulation. Receptor source: a human donor in good health (CMV status not recorded). Some clones in this sample may be carry-over from other donors' samples.

This clonotype is a singleton in its sample. This chain joins TRBV27 and TRBJ2-1; D is unresolved. Germline values: CDR1 MNHEY, CDR2 SMNVEV (reference sequence). V lost 1 base and J 5 bases, leaving 9 bases between the germline ends. The CDR3 is made up of 14 amino acids. Here the CDR3 reads CASSLFPGNNEQFF. In DNA, the CDR3 is TGTGCCAGCAGTTTATTTCCCGGAAACAATGAGCAGTTCTTC.

The chain employs TRBV12-3 or TRBV12-4 and TRBJ1-3; D call uncertain. The CDR3 is made up of 16 amino acids. V lost 3 bases, J lost 3 bases, and 15 bases lay in between. Written as DNA, the CDR3 is TGTGCCAGCAGTTTTCGGGTAGCCTCGAATGGAAACACCATATATTTT. Residues: CASSFRVASNGNTIYF.

CDR3 region: CASSEARRSSYNEQFF. Here the CDR3 DNA reads TGTGCCAGCAGTGAAGCGCGCAGGAGCTCCTACAATGAGCAGTTCTTC. The chain recombines TRBV2 with TRBJ2-1; D not resolved. Per the germline V gene, CDR1 is SNHLY and CDR2 is FYNNEI. V gave up 0 bases and J gave up 0 bases, with 9 bases separating them. CDR3 length equals 16 residues.

The chain carries TRBV7-4 and TRBJ2-3; TRBD1 matches at 8 bases. Germline-derived CDR1 and CDR2 are SGHVT and SQSDAQ. V dropped 5 bases and J dropped 0; count of bases not matched to a gene: 4. This CDR3 comprises 15 residues. The CDR3: CASSLTGGSTDTQYF. The CDR3 DNA reads TGTGCCAGCAGCCTTACAGGGGGGAGCACAGATACGCAGTATTTT.

The rearrangement uses TRBV20-1 and TRBJ2-5, with D possibly matching TRBD1 (5 bases). The CDR3 is made up of 14 amino acids. The V end lost 3 bases, the J end lost 4 bases, and 15 bases lay between the germline ends. The germline CDR1 and CDR2 sequences are DFQATT and SNEGSKA (reference sequence). Written as DNA, the CDR3 is TGCAGTGCTAGGGGCTGGGGCAGTGGAGAGACCCAGTACTTC. Amino acid sequence: CSARGWGSGETQYF.

The chain uses TRBV12-3 or TRBV12-4 and TRBJ2-1; TRBD2 agrees at 8 bases. The CDR3 covers 15 residues. The trim removed 6 bases at V and 4 bases at J, leaving 8 bases unmatched. CDR3 sequence (DNA): TGTGCCAGCAGAATCGGGGGGGGTGCTTACAATGAGCAGTTCTTC. Protein: CASRIGGGAYNEQFF.

This clonotype is labeled as medium-sized. This chain joins TRBV7-2 and TRBJ1-3; weak D call: TRBD1 (5 bases). CDR1 and CDR2 from the germline V gene are SGHTA and FQGNSA. Deletions cut 5 bases from V and 2 bases from J, with 10 bases between. This CDR3 region has 14 residues. The CDR3 DNA reads TGTGCCAGCAGCGCTAGCAGGGCTGGAAACACCATATATTTT. Translating it yields CASSASRAGNTIYF.

This clonotype was seen more than once but under ten times. The V gene is TRBV7-2, the J gene TRBJ1-1; the D is unclear. V was shortened by 3 bases and J by 5 bases, with 16 bases between the two germline ends. This CDR3 has 15 residues. Germline V gene sequence: CDR1 SGHTA, CDR2 FQGNSA. Here the CDR3 reads CASSFFPPPGTEAFF. CDR3 coding DNA: TGTGCCAGCAGCTTTTTCCCCCCCCCTGGGACTGAAGCTTTCTTT.

The gene calls are TRBV7-6 and TRBJ1-2, with 12 positions matching TRBD1. In germline, CDR1 is SGHVS, CDR2 FNYEAQ. The CDR3 is made up of 15 amino acids. V dropped 5 bases and J dropped 8; count of bases not matched to a gene: 9. CDR3 loop: CASSKPGQGAGGYTF. CDR3 nucleotide sequence: TGTGCCAGCAGCAAACCGGGACAGGGGGCCGGCGGCTACACCTTC. Full variable domain (remainder filled in from reference TRBV7-6 and TRBJ1-2): GAGVSQSPRYKVTKRGQDVALRCDPISGHVSLYWYRQALGQGPEFLTYFNYEAQQDKSGLPNDRFSAERPEGSISTLTIQRTEQRDSAMYRCASSKPGQGAGGYTFGSGTRLTVV.

This clonotype showed up just a few times. The J gene is TRBJ2-1, the V gene TRBV27, with 10 nucleotides matching TRBD2. The CDR3 covers 16 residues. Germline values: CDR1 MNHEY, CDR2 SMNVEV (reference sequence). The V segment lost 7 bases and the J segment 6 bases; nucleotides outside the gene matches: 12. The CDR3 is CASNYMLAGVANEQFF. The CDR3 bases are TGTGCCAGCAACTATATGCTAGCGGGGGTTGCCAATGAGCAGTTCTTC.

V gene TRBV20-1 combines with J gene TRBJ2-1; D might be TRBD1 (6 bases). The CDR3 runs 13 residues. V lost 0 bases, J lost 8 bases, and 11 bases lay in between. Germline values: CDR1 DFQATT, CDR2 SNEGSKA (reference sequence). For the CDR3, the DNA is TGCAGTGCTAGAGATTGGGGGCGCCATGAGCAGTTCTTC. Residues: CSARDWGRHEQFF.

The sample holds many counts of this clonotype. The chain recombines TRBV4-1 with TRBJ1-4, with a weak D call TRBD1 (5 bases). The V end lost 0 bases, the J end lost 7 bases, and 24 bases lay between the germline ends. Looked up from germline, CDR1 is MGHRA and CDR2 is YSYEKL. The CDR3 has 19 residues. The CDR3 DNA reads TGCGCCAGCAGCCAAGATCCGGGCAGGGTGGGTTCGGGGCTTGAAAAACTGTTTTTT. Residues: CASSQDPGRVGSGLEKLFF.

The chain employs TRBV28 and TRBJ2-3, with D perhaps being TRBD1 or TRBD2 (6 bases each). V lost 2 bases and J lost 6, with 18 bases in between. The CDR3 contains 16 residues. Germline CDR1 and CDR2: MDHEN and SYDVKM. CDR3 sequence: CASSLVSGAELDTQYF. CDR3 in DNA: TGTGCCAGCAGTTTAGTCTCGGGGGCTGAGTTGGATACGCAGTATTTT.

The sample holds a few counts of this clonotype. The rearrangement joins TRBV27 to TRBJ2-3; tentatively, D is TRBD1 or TRBD2 (6 bases each). The CDR3 totals 15 residues. The V gene's germline CDR1 is MNHEY and CDR2 SMNVEV (reference sequence). Between the trimmed V and J ends, which lost 6 bases and 4 bases, there was a span of 17 bases. The CDR3 region is CASSLEGGASDTQYF. The CDR3 DNA is TGTGCCAGCAGCCTTGAGGGGGGCGCCTCAGATACGCAGTATTTT.

CDR3 bases: TGTGCCAGCAGCTTATGGGACGGCTACGAGCAGTACTTC. This translates into CASSLWDGYEQYF. The V gene is TRBV7-3, the J gene TRBJ2-7, with D perhaps assigned TRBD1 or TRBD2 (5 bases each). Germline CDR1 is SGHTA and CDR2 is FQGTGA. The CDR3 loop spans 13 amino acids. V was trimmed by 2 bases and J by 3 bases, leaving 8 bases between them.